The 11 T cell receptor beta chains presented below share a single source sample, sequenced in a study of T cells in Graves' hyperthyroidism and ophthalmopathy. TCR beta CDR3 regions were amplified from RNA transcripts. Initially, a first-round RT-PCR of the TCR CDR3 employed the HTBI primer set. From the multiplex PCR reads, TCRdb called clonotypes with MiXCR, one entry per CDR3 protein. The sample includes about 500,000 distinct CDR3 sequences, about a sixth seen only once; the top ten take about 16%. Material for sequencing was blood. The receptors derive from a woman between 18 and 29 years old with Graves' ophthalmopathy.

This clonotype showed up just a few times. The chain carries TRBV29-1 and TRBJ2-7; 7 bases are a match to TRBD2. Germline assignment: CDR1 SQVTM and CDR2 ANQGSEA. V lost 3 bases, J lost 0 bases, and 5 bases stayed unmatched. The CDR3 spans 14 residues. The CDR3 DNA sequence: TGCAGCGTTGACACTAGCGCCCCCTCCTACGAGCAGTACTTC. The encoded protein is CSVDTSAPSYEQYF.

DNA of the CDR3: TGTGCCAGCAAGGGGATGGGTACCTACGAGCAGTACTTC. Residues: CASKGMGTYEQYF. The chain has TRBV28 and TRBJ2-7; the D gene is possibly TRBD1 (5 bases). Trimming cost V 7 bases and J 2 bases, with 12 bases left between them. Per germline, CDR1 MDHEN and CDR2 SYDVKM. The CDR3 is 13 amino acids.

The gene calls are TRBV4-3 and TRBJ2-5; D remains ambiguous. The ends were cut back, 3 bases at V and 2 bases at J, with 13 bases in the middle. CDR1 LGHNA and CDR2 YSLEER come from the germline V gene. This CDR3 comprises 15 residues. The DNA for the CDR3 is TGCGCCAGCAGCCAGGACCAGGCGGATCAAGAGACCCAGTACTTC. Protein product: CASSQDQADQETQYF.

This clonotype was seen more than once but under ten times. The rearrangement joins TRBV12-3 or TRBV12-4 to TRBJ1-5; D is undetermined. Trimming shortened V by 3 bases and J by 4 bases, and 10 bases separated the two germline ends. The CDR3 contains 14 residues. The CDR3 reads CASSFFEGNQPQHF. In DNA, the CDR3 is TGTGCCAGCAGTTTCTTCGAGGGAAATCAGCCCCAGCATTTT.

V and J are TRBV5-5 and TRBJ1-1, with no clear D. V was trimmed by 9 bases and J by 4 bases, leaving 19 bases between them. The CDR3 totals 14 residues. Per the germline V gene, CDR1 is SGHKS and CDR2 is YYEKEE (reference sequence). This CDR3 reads CATFGPGSFTEAFF. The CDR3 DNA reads TGTGCCACCTTCGGCCCGGGAAGCTTCACTGAAGCTTTCTTT.

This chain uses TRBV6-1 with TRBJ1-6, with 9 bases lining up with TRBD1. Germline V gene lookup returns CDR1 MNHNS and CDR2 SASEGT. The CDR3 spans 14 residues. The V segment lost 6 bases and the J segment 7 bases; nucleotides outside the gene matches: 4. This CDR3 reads CASRQGQGNSPLHF. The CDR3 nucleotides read TGTGCCAGCAGACAGGGACAGGGCAATTCACCCCTCCACTTT.

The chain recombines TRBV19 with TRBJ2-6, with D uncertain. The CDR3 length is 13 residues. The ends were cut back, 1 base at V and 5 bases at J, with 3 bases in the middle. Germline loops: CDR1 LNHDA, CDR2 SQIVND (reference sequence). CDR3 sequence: CASSIGWANVLTF. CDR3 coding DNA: TGTGCCAGTAGTATAGGATGGGCCAACGTCCTGACTTTC.

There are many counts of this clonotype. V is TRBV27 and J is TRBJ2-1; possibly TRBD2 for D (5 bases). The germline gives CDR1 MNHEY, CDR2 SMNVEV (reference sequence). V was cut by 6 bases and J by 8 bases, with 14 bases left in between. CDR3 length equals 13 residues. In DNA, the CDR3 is TGTGCCAGCAGCTTCAACGACGGGGATGAGCAGTTCTTC. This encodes CASSFNDGDEQFF.

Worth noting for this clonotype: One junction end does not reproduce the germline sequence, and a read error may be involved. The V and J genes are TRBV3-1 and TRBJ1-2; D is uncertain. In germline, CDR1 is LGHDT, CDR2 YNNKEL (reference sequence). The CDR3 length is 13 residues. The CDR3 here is CANSPRVAYGYTF. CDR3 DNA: TGTGCCAACAGCCCCCGAGTCGCTTATGGCTACACCTTC.

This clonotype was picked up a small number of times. The CDR3 region is CASSLVGRPPSSYEQYF. DNA of the CDR3: TGTGCCAGCAGCTTAGTGGGGCGCCCGCCCAGCTCCTACGAGCAGTACTTC. V usage is TRBV5-6 and J usage is TRBJ2-7, with TRBD1 as a possible D gene (5 bases). The germline V gene encodes CDR1 SGHDT and CDR2 YYEEEE. V lost 2 bases and J lost 0, with 18 bases in between. This CDR3 has 17 amino acids.

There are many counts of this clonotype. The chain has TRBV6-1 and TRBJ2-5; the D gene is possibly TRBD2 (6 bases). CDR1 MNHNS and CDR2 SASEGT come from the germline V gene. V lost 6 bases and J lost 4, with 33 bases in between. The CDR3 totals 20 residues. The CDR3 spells CASSFLSGAGFALSGETQYF. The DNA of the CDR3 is TGTGCCAGCAGCTTTCTCTCGGGAGCTGGCTTTGCCCTTAGCGGAGAGACCCAGTACTTC.